This T cell receptor (beta chain) stems from a study of cytomegalovirus exposure and HLA in healthy donors. General observations from the study: Common viral pathogens were later found to be apparently linked to several of the most significant clusters. In a later analysis, at a false discovery rate of 0.05, over 15,000 TCR beta sequences were associated with HLA alleles.

This CDR3 region has 19 residues. This PCR relied on a set of 60 Vbeta primers and 13 Jbeta primers. Sequencing was performed with immunoSEQ multiplex PCR; in TCRdb, only in-frame clones are kept and a portion is missing. The data show about 160,000 clones, 80% seen once. Concerning this clone itself: The antigen is not known.

This clonotype originated in a man between 18 and 35 years old in good health and CMV-seropositive. Sample: PBMCs. The chain recombines TRBV21-1 with TRBJ1-2; TRBD1, the D gene given by the table, was not confirmed from the DNA. TRBV21-1 counts as a pseudogene. The CDR3: CASSKSGRTGVVPYYGYTF. The CDR3 nucleotides are TGTGCCAGCAGCAAATCTGGAAGGACAGGGGTCGTCCCCTACTATGGCTACACCTTC.